Included here is one TCR beta chain sequence, with context. Its antigen is unidentified. Germline V gives CDR1 KGHSH, CDR2 LQKENI. The CDR3 has 18 amino acids. V was trimmed by 2 bases and J by 5 bases, leaving 21 bases between them. This entry comes from a study of shared clonotypes between healthy human individuals. Investigators spread the genomic DNA of each subset evenly over several immunoSEQ plates. Some clones are missing from TCRdb's copy, which holds only in-frame ones; the method was immunoSEQ multiplex PCR. Of approximately 2.1 million clones in the sample, more than 85% were seen once. Points from the study as a whole: Rarefaction analysis demonstrated incomplete sorted-subset sequencing notwithstanding large depth.

Source material: naive CD4+ T cells from PBMCs. Subset specified: CD45RA+ positively selected. This sequence was found in a young man in good health. Some clones in this sample may be carry-over from other donors' samples. The genes are TRBV18 and TRBJ2-2, with D possibly TRBD2 on 5 matching bases. DNA of the CDR3: TGTGCCAGCTCACCATGGGCCCGCGGCTCCACGGGGACCGGGGAGCTGTTTTTT. It encodes CASSPWARGSTGTGELFF.